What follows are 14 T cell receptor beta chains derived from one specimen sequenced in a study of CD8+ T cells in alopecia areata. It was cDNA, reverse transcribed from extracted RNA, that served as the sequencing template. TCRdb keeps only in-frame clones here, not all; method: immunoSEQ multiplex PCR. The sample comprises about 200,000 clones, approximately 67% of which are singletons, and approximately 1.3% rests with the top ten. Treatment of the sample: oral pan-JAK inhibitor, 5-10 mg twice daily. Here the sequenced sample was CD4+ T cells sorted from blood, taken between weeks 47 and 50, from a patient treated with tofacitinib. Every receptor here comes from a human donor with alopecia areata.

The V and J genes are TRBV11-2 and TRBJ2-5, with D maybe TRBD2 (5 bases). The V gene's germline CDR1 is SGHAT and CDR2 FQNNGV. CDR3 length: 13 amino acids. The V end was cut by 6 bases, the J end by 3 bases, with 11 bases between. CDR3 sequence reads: CASSRGPKETQYF. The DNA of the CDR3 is TGTGCCAGCAGTCGGGGTCCGAAAGAGACCCAGTACTTC.

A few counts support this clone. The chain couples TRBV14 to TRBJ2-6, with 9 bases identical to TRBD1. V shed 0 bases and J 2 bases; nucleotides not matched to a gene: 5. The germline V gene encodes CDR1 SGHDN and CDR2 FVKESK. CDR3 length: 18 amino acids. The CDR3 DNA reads TGTGCCAGCAGCCAAGATACGCGGACAGGGGCTGGGGCCAACGTCCTGACTTTC. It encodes CASSQDTRTGAGANVLTF.

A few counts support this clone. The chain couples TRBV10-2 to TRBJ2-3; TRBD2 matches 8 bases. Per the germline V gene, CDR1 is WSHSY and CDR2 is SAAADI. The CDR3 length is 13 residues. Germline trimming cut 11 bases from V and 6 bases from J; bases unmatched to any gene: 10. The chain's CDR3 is CAATGGVWDTQYF. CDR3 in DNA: TGCGCCGCAACGGGGGGGGTTTGGGATACGCAGTATTTT.

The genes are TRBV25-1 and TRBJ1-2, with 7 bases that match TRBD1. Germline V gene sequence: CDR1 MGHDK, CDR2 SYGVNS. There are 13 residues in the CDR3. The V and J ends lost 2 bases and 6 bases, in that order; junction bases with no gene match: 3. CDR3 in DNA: TGTGCCAGCAGTGAAGTTACAGGGGATGGCTACACCTTC. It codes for CASSEVTGDGYTF.

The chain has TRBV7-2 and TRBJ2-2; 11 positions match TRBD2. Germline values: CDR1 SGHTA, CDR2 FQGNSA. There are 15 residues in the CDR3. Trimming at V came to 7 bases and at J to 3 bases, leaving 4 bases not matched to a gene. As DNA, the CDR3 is TGTGCCAGCAACCTAGCGGGGGGCGACACCGGGGAGCTGTTTTTT. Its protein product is CASNLAGGDTGELFF.

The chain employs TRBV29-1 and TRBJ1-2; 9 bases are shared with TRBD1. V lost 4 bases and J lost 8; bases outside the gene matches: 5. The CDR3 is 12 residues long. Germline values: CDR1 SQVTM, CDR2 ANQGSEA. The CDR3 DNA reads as TGCAGCGTTGGGACAGGGGAGGGAGGCTACACCTTC. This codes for CSVGTGEGGYTF.

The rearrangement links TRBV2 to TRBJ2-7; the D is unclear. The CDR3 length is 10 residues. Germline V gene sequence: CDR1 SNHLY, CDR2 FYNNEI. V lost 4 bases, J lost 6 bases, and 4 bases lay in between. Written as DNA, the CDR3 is TGTGCCAGCAGTGGGGGCGAGCAGTACTTC. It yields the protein CASSGGEQYF. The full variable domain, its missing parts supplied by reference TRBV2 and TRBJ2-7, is EPEVTQTPSHQVTQMGQEVILRCVPISNHLYFYWYRQILGQKVEFLVSFYNNEISEKSEIFDDQFSVERPDGSNFTLKIRSTKLEDSAMYFCASSGGEQYFGPGTRLTVT.

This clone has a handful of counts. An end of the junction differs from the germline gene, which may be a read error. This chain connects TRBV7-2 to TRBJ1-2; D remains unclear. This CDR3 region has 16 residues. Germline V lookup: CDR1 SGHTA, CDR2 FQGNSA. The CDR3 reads CASSQAYSGANYGYTF. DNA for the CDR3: TGCGCCAGCAGCCAGGCATACAGTGGAGCTAACTATGGCTACACCTTC.

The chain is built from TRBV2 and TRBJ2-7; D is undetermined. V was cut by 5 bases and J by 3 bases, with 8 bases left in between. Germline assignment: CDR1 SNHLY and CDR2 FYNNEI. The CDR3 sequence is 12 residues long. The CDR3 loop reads CASSPRNYEQYF. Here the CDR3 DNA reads TGTGCCAGCAGTCCCAGGAACTACGAGCAGTACTTC.

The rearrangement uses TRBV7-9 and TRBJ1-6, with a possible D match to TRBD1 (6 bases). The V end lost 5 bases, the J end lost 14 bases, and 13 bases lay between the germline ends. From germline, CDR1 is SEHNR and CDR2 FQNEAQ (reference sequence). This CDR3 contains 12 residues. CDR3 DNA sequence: TGTGCCAGCAGCCACGTAGCAGGGGCCCTCCACTTT. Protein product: CASSHVAGALHF. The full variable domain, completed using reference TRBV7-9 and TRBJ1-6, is DTGVSQNPRHKITKRGQNVTFRCDPISEHNRLYWYRQTLGQGPEFLTYFQNEAQLEKSRLLSDRFSAERPKGSFSTLEIQRTEQGDSAMYLCASSHVAGALHFGNGTRLTVT.

The DNA for the CDR3 is TGTGCCAGCAGCCTTCTTAATCAGCCCCAGCATTTT. This encodes CASSLLNQPQHF. This chain links TRBV7-8 with TRBJ1-5; D gene ambiguous. There are 12 residues in the CDR3. The germline V and J ends were trimmed by 5 bases and 4 bases, with 6 bases remaining between them. Per germline, CDR1 SGHVS and CDR2 FQNEAQ.

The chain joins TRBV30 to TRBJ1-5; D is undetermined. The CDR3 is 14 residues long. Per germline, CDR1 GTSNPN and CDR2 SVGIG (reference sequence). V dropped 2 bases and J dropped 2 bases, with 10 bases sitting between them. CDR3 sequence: CAWSTGSGNQPQHF. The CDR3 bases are TGTGCCTGGAGTACTGGGAGCGGCAATCAGCCCCAGCATTTT.

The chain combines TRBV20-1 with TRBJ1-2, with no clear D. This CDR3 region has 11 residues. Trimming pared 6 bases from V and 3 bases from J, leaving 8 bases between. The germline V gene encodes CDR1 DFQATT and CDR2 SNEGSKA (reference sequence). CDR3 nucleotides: TGCAGTGCCGCATCTGACTATGGCTACACCTTC. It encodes CSAASDYGYTF.

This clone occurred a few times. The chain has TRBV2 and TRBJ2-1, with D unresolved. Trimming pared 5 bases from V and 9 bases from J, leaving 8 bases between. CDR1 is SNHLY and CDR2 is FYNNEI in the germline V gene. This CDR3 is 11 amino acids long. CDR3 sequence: CASSLRSEQFF. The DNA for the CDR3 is TGTGCCAGCAGTCTGCGGAGTGAGCAGTTCTTC.